What follows is one T cell receptor (beta chain) and its context. Its antigen remains unidentified. Researchers prepared the TRB cDNA libraries using 5' RACE with UMI labels. TCRdb reprocessed the 5' RACE reads and keeps a single row for each CDR3 protein, giving no DNA. This sample contains roughly 100,000 distinct CDR3 sequences. The data belong to a study of CXCR3-negative and CXCR3-positive naive CD8 T cells. Overall study results and limits: TRB CDR3 hydrophobicity was greater in CXCR3-positive naive cells than in CXCR3-negative naive cells.

Sequencing was performed on naive CXCR3- CD8+ T cells from blood. The subset is: CD45RO-CCR7+CD27+CD95- naive CD8+ T cells lacking CXCR3 (TNR3-). This TCR came from a human donor in good health. Some clones in this sample may be carry-over from other donors' samples.

The CDR3: CSAKESGTETEAFF. The gene calls are TRBV20-1 and TRBJ1-1; no DNA is available, so the TRBD1 call from TCRdb remains unchecked. Germline CDR1 reads DFQATT; CDR2 reads SNEGSKA (reference sequence). The CDR3 totals 14 residues.